Below are 28 T cell receptor beta chains sequenced from a single sample in a study of blood T cell repertoires in COVID-19. Profiled with immunoSEQ multiplex PCR; TCRdb holds only in-frame clones, not every one. The sample has roughly 100,000 clones, around four fifths seen once. Sequencing input: peripheral blood. Receptors originate from a man in his 60s with acute or convalescent COVID-19.

Of note for this clone: This CDR3 is also generated by other DNA sequences in the sample. The J gene is TRBJ1-2, the V gene TRBV6-5; D is unresolved. V was trimmed by 0 bases and J by 0 bases, leaving 11 bases between them. This CDR3 is 16 amino acids long. The V gene's germline CDR1 is MNHEY and CDR2 SVGAGI. The CDR3 loop is CASSYSRGRANYGYTF. In DNA form, the CDR3 reads TGTGCCAGCAGTTACTCGAGAGGGAGAGCTAACTATGGCTACACCTTC.

This CDR3 reads CASSLDLAGGSGELFF. As DNA, the CDR3 is TGCGCCAGCAGCTTGGATCTAGCGGGAGGGTCCGGGGAGCTGTTTTTT. The chain couples TRBV5-1 to TRBJ2-2; 12 nucleotides agree with TRBD2. The CDR3 contains 16 residues. The V gene end was trimmed by 0 bases and the J gene end by 6 bases; junction bases not matched to a gene: 3. Per the germline V gene, CDR1 is SGHRS and CDR2 is YFSETQ.

This chain connects TRBV7-9 to TRBJ1-2, with a weak D call TRBD1 (6 bases). V was cut by 8 bases and J by 0 bases, with 10 bases left in between. The V gene's germline CDR1 is SEHNR and CDR2 FQNEAQ (reference sequence). The CDR3 length is 13 residues. The CDR3 reads CASHGQPNYGYTF. As DNA, the CDR3 is TGTGCCAGCCACGGACAGCCTAACTATGGCTACACCTTC.

A single count supports this clone. The rearrangement joins TRBV19 to TRBJ1-2; a weak D match, TRBD1 (5 bases). This CDR3 spans 14 amino acids. Trimming removed 3 bases at V and 6 bases at J, with 14 bases between. Germline-derived CDR1 and CDR2 are LNHDA and SQIVND (reference sequence). Here the CDR3 reads CASSMGGGVHGYTF. CDR3 nucleotide sequence: TGTGCCAGTAGTATGGGCGGGGGGGTGCATGGCTACACCTTC.

This clone was seen only a few times. The rearrangement links TRBV18 to TRBJ1-5; TRBD1 agrees at 8 bases. CDR3 length: 14 residues. Germline lookup yields CDR1 KGHSH and CDR2 LQKENI. V dropped 4 bases and J dropped 5; count of bases not matched to a gene: 4. The CDR3 protein is CASSLLDRDQPQHF. CDR3 DNA: TGTGCCAGCTCACTACTGGACAGGGATCAGCCCCAGCATTTT.

The CDR3 protein is CASSLGQLEETQYF. The CDR3 DNA is TGCGCCAGCAGCTTGGGCCAATTAGAAGAGACCCAGTACTTC. The chain employs TRBV5-1 and TRBJ2-5, with D hard to call. Germline loops: CDR1 SGHRS, CDR2 YFSETQ. This CDR3 spans 14 amino acids. V lost 0 bases and J 3 bases, leaving 9 bases between the germline ends.

The gene calls are TRBV11-3 and TRBJ1-1, with no clear D. The CDR3 has 13 residues. Germline V lookup: CDR1 SGHNT, CDR2 YENEEA. V dropped 1 base and J dropped 1 base, with 4 bases sitting between them. The CDR3 loop reads CASSLGRNTEAFF. In DNA, the CDR3 is TGTGCCAGCAGCTTAGGGAGGAACACTGAAGCTTTCTTT.

This chain connects TRBV27 to TRBJ2-2; TRBD2 aligns across 8 bases. This CDR3 has 14 amino acids. CDR1 is MNHEY and CDR2 is SMNVEV in the germline V gene (reference sequence). V was pared by 7 bases and J by 4 bases, with 5 bases of the junction left unmatched. The CDR3 DNA follows: TGTGCCAGCATTATTAGCGGGGCCACCGGGGAGCTGTTTTTT. Its translation: CASIISGATGELFF.

The gene calls are TRBV19 and TRBJ2-1; 7 positions agree with TRBD2. Looked up from germline, CDR1 is LNHDA and CDR2 is SQIVND (reference sequence). V trimming: 7 bases; J trimming: 2 bases; junction bases outside the gene matches: 8. This CDR3 contains 15 residues. CDR3 coding DNA: TGTGCCAGTATGGGCCTAGCGGATACCTACAATGAGCAGTTCTTC. It yields the protein CASMGLADTYNEQFF.

The genes are TRBV30 and TRBJ2-2; 8 bases are a match to TRBD1. The CDR3 is 15 amino acids. Germline CDR1 reads GTSNPN; CDR2 reads SVGIG (reference sequence). V trimming: 6 bases; J trimming: 3 bases; junction bases outside the gene matches: 9. The CDR3 sequence: CACPRGLADTGELFF. The CDR3 coding sequence is TGTGCCTGCCCCAGGGGGCTAGCAGACACCGGGGAGCTGTTTTTT.

The J gene is TRBJ1-1, the V gene TRBV7-8; TRBD1 matches 10 bases. Trimming took 5 bases from V and 7 from J; bases not matched to a gene: 16. Germline lookup yields CDR1 SGHVS and CDR2 FQNEAQ. The CDR3 is 17 amino acids. The CDR3 DNA is TGTGCCAGCAGCCTCCTCCCCCGGGACAGGGGTTATCTTGAAGCTTTCTTT. The encoded protein is CASSLLPRDRGYLEAFF.

The rearrangement uses TRBV9 and TRBJ2-3; 14 nucleotides match TRBD2. V shed 2 bases, J shed 2 bases, and the junction held 1 base outside the gene matches. The CDR3 consists of 16 residues. Per the germline V gene, CDR1 is SGDLS and CDR2 is YYNGEE. CDR3 sequence (DNA): TGTGCCAGCAGCGTGGGACTAGCGGGGGTCACAGATACGCAGTATTTT. Its protein is CASSVGLAGVTDTQYF.

The chain has TRBV7-3 and TRBJ2-5; a weak D match, TRBD2 (6 bases). The CDR3 runs 14 residues. Germline lookup yields CDR1 SGHTA and CDR2 FQGTGA. Trimming shortened V by 1 base and J by 3 bases, and 9 bases separated the two germline ends. The CDR3 DNA reads TGTGCCAGCAGCTTAAATGGACTAAAAGAGACCCAGTACTTC. Translation gives CASSLNGLKETQYF.

In its sample, this clone was seen a few times. The CDR3 loop reads CAWGDNYNEQFF. CDR3 in DNA: TGTGCCTGGGGGGACAACTACAATGAGCAGTTCTTC. This rearrangement joins TRBV30 to TRBJ2-1; the D gene is possibly TRBD1 (6 bases). In germline, CDR1 is GTSNPN, CDR2 SVGIG (reference sequence). The CDR3 has 12 amino acids. V gave up 5 bases and J gave up 3 bases, with 8 bases separating them. Together with reference TRBV30 and TRBJ2-1, the CDR3 gives the full variable domain: SQTIHQWPATLVQPVGSPLSLECTVEGTSNPNLYWYRQAAGRGLQLLFYSVGIGQISSEVPQNLSASRPQDRQFILSSKKLLLSDSGFYLCAWGDNYNEQFFGPGTRLTVL.

The V and J genes are TRBV7-2 and TRBJ2-2, with D maybe TRBD2 (6 bases). This CDR3 is built from 15 residues. With 3 bases removed from V and 5 bases from J, the gap between germline ends came to 13 bases. Germline CDR1 reads SGHTA; CDR2 reads FQGNSA. The CDR3 loop is CASSFSSGPTGELFF. The DNA of the CDR3 is TGTGCCAGCAGCTTTTCGAGCGGGCCAACCGGGGAGCTGTTTTTT. Looking up the rest from reference TRBV7-2 and TRBJ2-2 gives the full variable domain: GAGVSQSPSNKVTEKGKDVELRCDPISGHTALYWYRQSLGQGLEFLIYFQGNSAPDKSGLPSDRFSAERTGGSVSTLTIQRTQQEDSAVYLCASSFSSGPTGELFFGEGSRLTVL.

V usage is TRBV2 and J usage is TRBJ2-1, with no clear D. The V gene's germline CDR1 is SNHLY and CDR2 FYNNEI. The V and J ends lost 7 bases and 0 bases respectively, with 10 bases between them. The CDR3 is 14 residues long. The CDR3 coding sequence is TGTGCCAGCACGAGAAGTACCTCCTACAATGAGCAGTTCTTC. Protein product: CASTRSTSYNEQFF.

The chain uses TRBV6-5 and TRBJ2-1; 8 nucleotides line up with TRBD1. Per the germline V gene, CDR1 is MNHEY and CDR2 is SVGAGI. The CDR3 is made up of 14 amino acids. Trimming took 7 bases from V and 9 from J; bases not matched to a gene: 11. The CDR3 spells CASNSQQGAPEQFF. The CDR3, as DNA: TGTGCCAGCAACTCCCAGCAGGGGGCACCTGAGCAGTTCTTC.

The chain couples TRBV20-1 to TRBJ1-3; weak D call: TRBD1 (5 bases). The CDR3 is 11 amino acids. CDR1 and CDR2 (germline): DFQATT, SNEGSKA (reference sequence). The V and J ends lost 6 bases and 4 bases respectively, with 7 bases between them. The CDR3 reads CSAKGGNTIYF. CDR3 in DNA: TGCAGTGCAAAGGGGGGAAACACCATATATTTT.

This clone has just one count. This chain links TRBV18 with TRBJ2-2; D remains unclear. The V and J ends lost 6 bases and 9 bases respectively, with 11 bases between them. The CDR3 runs 12 residues. The germline CDR1 and CDR2 sequences are KGHSH and LQKENI. CDR3 sequence reads: CASSPVARELFF. DNA for the CDR3: TGTGCCAGCTCTCCCGTGGCCCGGGAGCTGTTTTTT.

The chain is built from TRBV27 and TRBJ1-1, with 10 nucleotides matching TRBD1. Trimming cost V 2 bases and J 7 bases; bases outside gene matches: 1. Germline CDR1 and CDR2: MNHEY and SMNVEV (reference sequence). This CDR3 region has 13 residues. This CDR3 is CASSLGTGVEAFF. For the CDR3, the DNA is TGTGCCAGCAGTTTAGGGACAGGGGTTGAAGCTTTCTTT.

The rearrangement links TRBV5-1 to TRBJ2-2; 9 nucleotides agree with TRBD2. V lost 0 bases, J lost 4 bases, and 1 base stayed unmatched. This CDR3 is 15 amino acids long. The germline gives CDR1 SGHRS, CDR2 YFSETQ. The DNA for the CDR3 is TGCGCCAGCAGCTTGGGACTAGCGGCCACCGGGGAGCTGTTTTTT. It is translated as CASSLGLAATGELFF.

The chain links TRBV3-1 (or the pseudogene TRBV3-2) to TRBJ1-3; tentative D call: TRBD1 (5 bases). Between the trimmed V and J ends, which lost 4 bases and 0 bases, there was a span of 13 bases. Germline-derived CDR1 and CDR2 are LGHDT and YNNKEL (reference sequence). The CDR3 consists of 16 residues. The CDR3 here is CASSPRTTTSGNTIYF. For the CDR3, the DNA is TGTGCCAGCAGCCCCCGGACAACAACCTCTGGAAACACCATATATTTT.

The rearrangement links TRBV7-9 to TRBJ1-5; tentative D call: TRBD1 (5 bases). Germline V gives CDR1 SEHNR, CDR2 FQNEAQ (reference sequence). Between the trimmed V and J ends, which lost 4 bases and 10 bases, there was a span of 8 bases. The CDR3 sequence is 11 residues long. The CDR3 DNA is TGTGCCAGCAGCTCTCAGGGACCCCAGCATTTT. As protein: CASSSQGPQHF.

The chain recombines TRBV10-3 with TRBJ2-2; maybe TRBD2 (6 bases). Germline CDR1 is ENHRY and CDR2 is SYGVKD. With 6 bases removed from V and 2 bases from J, the gap between germline ends came to 10 bases. The CDR3 loop spans 14 amino acids. The CDR3 region has the DNA TGTGCCATCAGGGGGACTGCTAACACCGGGGAGCTGTTTTTT. Amino acids: CAIRGTANTGELFF.

The DNA for the CDR3 is TGCAGTGCTAGTGGTTCCCGGTATAATCAGCCCCAGCATTTT. Protein product: CSASGSRYNQPQHF. This chain links TRBV20-1 with TRBJ1-5; D is uncertain. V lost 3 bases, J lost 4 bases, and 13 bases lay in between. In germline, CDR1 is DFQATT, CDR2 SNEGSKA (reference sequence). The CDR3 is 14 amino acids.

The chain is built from TRBV19 and TRBJ1-5, with a weak D call TRBD1 (5 bases). V lost 5 bases and J lost 7, with 12 bases in between. Germline CDR1 LNHDA, CDR2 SQIVND (reference sequence). CDR3 length: 13 residues. As DNA, the CDR3 is TGTGCCAGTAGTTCACAGGTATGGCAGCCCCAGCATTTT. This sequence encodes CASSSQVWQPQHF.

CDR3 sequence: CASSLRGQENTGELFF. The CDR3 DNA sequence: TGCGCCAGCAGCTTGAGAGGACAGGAGAACACCGGGGAGCTGTTTTTT. The chain links TRBV5-1 to TRBJ2-2; 7 positions match TRBD1. The CDR3 consists of 16 residues. Per the germline V gene, CDR1 is SGHRS and CDR2 is YFSETQ. The J segment lost 1 base and the V segment lost 1 base, leaving 4 bases of the junction unmatched.

The chain combines TRBV20-1 with TRBJ1-5, with D possibly matching TRBD1 (5 bases). With 3 bases removed from V and 4 bases from J, the gap between germline ends came to 10 bases. The CDR3 is 13 residues long. CDR1 is DFQATT and CDR2 is SNEGSKA in the germline V gene (reference sequence). The CDR3 spells CSASTAGNQPQHF. As DNA, the CDR3 is TGCAGTGCTAGTACGGCAGGGAATCAGCCCCAGCATTTT.